The 20 T cell receptor beta chains below come from one sample, sequenced in a study of cytomegalovirus exposure and HLA in healthy donors. The PCR contained 60 Vbeta and 13 Jbeta primers. Produced via immunoSEQ multiplex PCR; TCRdb's table is partial and in-frame only. This table has approximately 220,000 clones, 76% appearing once. Sequencing was performed on PBMCs. The receptors derive from a man aged 18 to 30 in good health and CMV-seronegative.

This chain links TRBV7-9 with TRBJ2-3; TRBD1 agrees at 7 bases. Germline V gene lookup returns CDR1 SEHNR and CDR2 FQNEAQ (reference sequence). The CDR3 has 18 residues. V shed 5 bases and J 6 bases; nucleotides not matched to a gene: 20. CDR3 nucleotide sequence: TGTGCCAGCAGCCCCGACCCCAATGGGACAGTCCAAGGGGATACGCAGTATTTT. Protein product: CASSPDPNGTVQGDTQYF.

Worth noting for this clone: The junction departs from germline at one end; a sequencing error may be responsible. This chain connects TRBV5-5 to TRBJ2-7, with a weak D call TRBD1 (7 bases). This CDR3 has 13 residues. CDR1 is SGHKS, CDR2 YYEKEE, per germline (reference sequence). CDR3 nucleotides: TGTACCAGCAGCTTTGGGACAGCGGGCGAGCAGTACTTC. As protein: CTSSFGTAGEQYF.

This rearrangement joins TRBV7-9 to TRBJ1-2; D is unresolved. Trimming shortened V by 1 base and J by 2 bases, and 11 bases separated the two germline ends. The CDR3 is 15 residues long. Germline V CDR1 and CDR2: SEHNR, FQNEAQ (reference sequence). CDR3 nucleotides: TGTGCCAGCAGCTTAGGGGATGGGAGGAACTATGGCTACACCTTC. The encoded protein is CASSLGDGRNYGYTF.

The chain couples TRBV28 to TRBJ1-5; perhaps TRBD1 as D (5 bases). This CDR3 is 14 amino acids long. The germline V and J ends were trimmed by 5 bases and 6 bases, with 14 bases remaining between them. The V gene's germline CDR1 is MDHEN and CDR2 SYDVKM. DNA of the CDR3: TGTGCCAGCAGTCCGCTAGGGGTTGGTCAGCCCCAGCATTTT. This gives the protein CASSPLGVGQPQHF. The entire variable domain, with the rest obtained from reference TRBV28 and TRBJ1-5, is as follows: DVKVTQSSRYLVKRTGEKVFLECVQDMDHENMFWYRQDPGLGLRLIYFSYDVKMKEKGDIPEGYSVSREKKERFSLILESASTNQTSMYLCASSPLGVGQPQHFGDGTRLSIL.

This chain links TRBV27 with TRBJ2-2; possibly TRBD1 for D (5 bases). V was trimmed by 10 bases and J by 2 bases, leaving 17 bases between them. This CDR3 comprises 15 residues. Germline assignment: CDR1 MNHEY and CDR2 SMNVEV (reference sequence). The CDR3 DNA sequence: TGTGCCATCCGAAGGGGCGGTCCCAACACCGGGGAGCTGTTTTTT. Translated, it gives CAIRRGGPNTGELFF.

CDR3 in DNA: TGTGCCAGCAGTCGACTCGTCCTCTCCTACAATGAGCAGTTCTTC. It codes for CASSRLVLSYNEQFF. The chain links TRBV7-2 to TRBJ2-1; unclear D gene. CDR3 length: 15 amino acids. V lost 6 bases, J lost 0 bases, and 12 bases lay in between. Germline CDR1 SGHTA, CDR2 FQGNSA.

The chain couples TRBV5-4 to TRBJ2-1; the D is unclear. The CDR3 covers 15 residues. CDR1 and CDR2 from the germline V gene are SGHNT and YYREEE (reference sequence). V lost 7 bases and J 4 bases, leaving 18 bases between the germline ends. DNA for the CDR3: TGTGCCAGCCGCGCAGACTCCGAGTGGTACAATGAGCAGTTCTTC. Its protein product is CASRADSEWYNEQFF.

The chain employs TRBV13 and TRBJ2-1; TRBD2 agrees at 12 bases. Trimming removed 4 bases from V and 9 bases from J; junction bases left unmatched: 7. Germline V lookup: CDR1 PRHDT, CDR2 FYEKMQ (reference sequence). This CDR3 contains 15 residues. As DNA, the CDR3 is TGTGCCAGCAGCTCTCGGACTAGCGGGAAGATTGAGCAGTTCTTC. Amino acid sequence: CASSSRTSGKIEQFF.

This clone was observed once. This chain connects TRBV30 to TRBJ2-3, with a weak D call TRBD2 (6 bases). V dropped 1 base and J dropped 5 bases, with 16 bases sitting between them. Germline CDR1 is GTSNPN and CDR2 is SVGIG (reference sequence). The CDR3 covers 15 residues. This CDR3 reads CAWSAWDLQKDTQYF. The CDR3 bases are TGTGCCTGGAGTGCCTGGGACTTACAAAAAGATACGCAGTATTTT.

V usage is TRBV27 and J usage is TRBJ2-7; D is possibly TRBD1 (6 bases). The CDR3 loop spans 11 amino acids. Trimming left V 2 bases short and J 11 bases short, with 10 bases between. From germline, CDR1 is MNHEY and CDR2 SMNVEV (reference sequence). In DNA, the CDR3 is TGTGCCAGCAGTTTAGGGGGCGTAAAGTACTTC. Its protein is CASSLGGVKYF.

The rearrangement uses TRBV30 and TRBJ1-2, with D perhaps TRBD1 (5 bases). V lost 2 bases, J lost 3 bases, and 13 bases lay in between. The CDR3 contains 14 residues. In germline, CDR1 is GTSNPN, CDR2 SVGIG (reference sequence). CDR3 bases: TGTGCCTGGAGTCGCGGGGGGGGTGACTATGGCTACACCTTC. Translating gives CAWSRGGGDYGYTF. Full variable domain (rest looked up from reference TRBV30 and TRBJ1-2): SQTIHQWPATLVQPVGSPLSLECTVEGTSNPNLYWYRQAAGRGLQLLFYSVGIGQISSEVPQNLSASRPQDRQFILSSKKLLLSDSGFYLCAWSRGGGDYGYTFGSGTRLTVV.

This chain joins TRBV27 and TRBJ2-1; 7 nucleotides line up with TRBD1. Germline V gene data show CDR1 as MNHEY and CDR2 as SMNVEV (reference sequence). With V trimmed by 2 bases and J by 4 bases, 8 bases remained unmatched. The CDR3 runs to 16 residues. Here the CDR3 reads CASSLNAGGIYNEQFF. Written as DNA, the CDR3 is TGTGCCAGCAGTTTAAACGCAGGGGGAATATACAATGAGCAGTTCTTC.

In the case of this clone: A read error may account for a junction end that differs from germline. The CDR3 region is CASRRGQSLSTDTRYF. In DNA form, the CDR3 reads TGTGCCAGCAGAAGGGGTCAATCTTTAAGCACAGATACGCGGTATTTT. The chain carries TRBV2 and TRBJ2-3; perhaps TRBD1 as D (5 bases). Per germline, CDR1 SNHLY and CDR2 FYNNEI. CDR3 length equals 16 residues.

The V gene is TRBV18, the J gene TRBJ1-3; D unresolved. V lost 1 base to trimming and J lost 1 base, with 11 bases between them. The CDR3 covers 16 residues. Germline V gives CDR1 KGHSH, CDR2 LQKENI. The CDR3 DNA sequence: TGTGCCAGCTCACCACTGCGAGGCGGATCTGGAAACACCATATATTTT. Encoded protein: CASSPLRGGSGNTIYF.

This chain joins TRBV6-5 and TRBJ1-1, with D perhaps matching TRBD1 (5 bases). Trimming stripped 5 bases from V and 1 base from J, with 11 bases between. From germline, CDR1 is MNHEY and CDR2 SVGAGI. CDR3 length: 14 amino acids. CDR3 sequence (DNA): TGTGCCAGCAGTGAAATGCAGGGGAACACTGAAGCTTTCTTT. This gives the protein CASSEMQGNTEAFF.

This chain connects TRBV29-1 to TRBJ2-2, with TRBD1 matching over 10 bases. Unmatched junction bases numbered 14, after V lost 6 bases and J lost 4 bases. The length of the CDR3 is 17 residues. In germline, CDR1 is SQVTM, CDR2 ANQGSEA. CDR3 residues: CSVGGRRDRGSTGELFF. DNA for the CDR3: TGCAGCGTCGGCGGTCGTAGGGACAGGGGCAGCACCGGGGAGCTGTTTTTT.

This clone was observed a single time. The chain couples TRBV5-4 to TRBJ2-1, with 12 bases fitting TRBD2. The J segment lost 4 bases and the V segment lost 4 bases, leaving 9 bases of the junction unmatched. The CDR3 contains 17 residues. The germline gives CDR1 SGHNT, CDR2 YYREEE (reference sequence). The CDR3 sequence: CASSTGTSGRLYNEQFF. CDR3 sequence (DNA): TGTGCCAGCAGCACCGGGACTAGCGGGCGCCTATACAATGAGCAGTTCTTC. Full variable domain (missing parts from reference TRBV5-4 and TRBJ2-1): ETGVTQSPTHLIKTRGQQVTLRCSSQSGHNTVSWYQQALGQGPQFIFQYYREEENGRGNFPPRFSGLQFPNYSSELNVNALELDDSALYLCASSTGTSGRLYNEQFFGPGTRLTVL.

The genes are TRBV6-1 and TRBJ2-3; 14 bases align to TRBD2. This CDR3 region has 15 residues. Trimming at V came to 4 bases and at J to 6 bases, leaving 3 bases not matched to a gene. CDR1 and CDR2 (germline): MNHNS, SASEGT. DNA of the CDR3: TGTGCCAGCAGTGGGGGGACTAGCGGGAGCGATACGCAGTATTTT. Translating gives CASSGGTSGSDTQYF.

The chain employs TRBV28 and TRBJ1-6; a weak D match, TRBD1 (5 bases). This CDR3 contains 14 residues. Trimming pared 4 bases from V and 10 bases from J, leaving 14 bases between. In germline, CDR1 is MDHEN, CDR2 SYDVKM. The CDR3 loop is CASSSGTLGSPLHF. CDR3 sequence (DNA): TGTGCCAGCAGTTCCGGGACTTTAGGGTCACCCCTCCACTTT.

This clone came up once. The CDR3: CASSGVGSGSHEQYF. The CDR3 DNA reads as TGTGCCAGCAGTGGTGTCGGTAGCGGGAGCCACGAGCAGTACTTC. The rearrangement joins TRBV6-1 to TRBJ2-5; 9 bases line up with TRBD2. Near its end, the DNA agrees better with TRBJ2-7, so the J call may be wrong. Germline V gene data show CDR1 as MNHNS and CDR2 as SASEGT. The CDR3 loop spans 15 amino acids.